A selection of T cell receptor beta chains follows, all from one sample in a study of shared clonotypes between healthy human individuals. Clones were read by immunoSEQ multiplex PCR, and TCRdb kept only the in-frame ones, dropping some. The sample holds tens of thousands of clones, under 65% seen once. Specimen: memory CD8+ T cells sorted from blood. These receptors were collected from a man younger than 45 in good health. Each CDR3 is given with its conserved first and last residue. Fields, in order: V gene, J gene, D gene, clone size, CDR3 protein, CDR3 DNA. A D gene is named only where the DNA matches it firmly. Clone size, where shown, is once, few, many, or a class for clones that have expanded.

>TRBV9|TRBJ2-7|TRBD1|NA
CASSLTGGPYEQYF
TGTGCCAGCAGTCTGACAGGGGGCCCCTACGAGCAGTACTTC
>TRBV7-8|TRBJ2-1|NA|few
CASSWPQPGNEQFF
TGTGCCAGCAGCTGGCCCCAGCCGGGCAATGAGCAGTTCTTC
>TRBV27|TRBJ2-1|NA|NA
CASALASSYNEQFF
TGTGCCAGCGCGTTAGCAAGCTCCTACAATGAGCAGTTCTTC
>TRBV2|TRBJ2-1|TRBD2|few
CASRKPTSGSHEQFF
TGTGCCAGCAGGAAACCGACTAGCGGGAGTCATGAGCAGTTCTTC
>TRBV25-1|TRBJ2-5|TRBD2|NA
CASSARGLAAETQYF
TGTGCCAGCAGTGCGCGGGGACTAGCGGCCGAGACCCAGTACTTC
>TRBV2|TRBJ2-3|NA|NA
CASSGGSSTDTQYF
TGTGCCAGCAGCGGCGGGTCTAGCACAGATACGCAGTATTTT
>TRBV5-5|TRBJ2-3|TRBD2|once
CASSLRVSGTDTQYF
TGTGCCAGCAGCTTGAGGGTTAGCGGGACAGATACGCAGTATTTT
>TRBV7-6|TRBJ1-3|NA|once
CASSTPRGSGNTIYF
TGTGCCAGCAGCACACCCCGGGGATCAGGAAACACCATATATTTT
>TRBV28|TRBJ2-7|NA|few
CASSWTHEQYF
TGTGCCAGCAGCTGGACTCATGAGCAGTACTTC
>TRBV5-3|TRBJ1-5|NA|NA
CARSLEAGVGQPQHF
TGTGCCAGAAGCTTGGAAGCAGGGGTCGGTCAGCCCCAGCATTTT
>TRBV29-1|TRBJ1-2|TRBD1|NA
CSVPSTPGQVSGGYTF
TGCAGCGTTCCTTCTACTCCGGGACAGGTGTCCGGTGGCTACACCTTC
>TRBV5-6|TRBJ2-1|NA|NA
CASSFYLDSLF
TGTGCCAGCAGCTTCTATCTAGATTCCCTCTTC
>TRBV27|TRBJ2-7|NA|few
CASSITGSNYEQYF
TGTGCCAGCAGTATAACAGGGTCAAACTACGAGCAGTACTTC
>TRBV7-9|TRBJ2-1|TRBD2|NA
CASSHPGLAHNEQFF
TGTGCCAGCAGTCACCCGGGACTAGCTCACAATGAGCAGTTCTTC
>TRBV14|TRBJ2-7|TRBD1|NA
CASSQDYSEKDRDYEQYF
TGTGCCAGCAGCCAAGATTATTCTGAAAAGGACAGGGACTACGAGCAGTACTTC
>TRBV6-5|TRBJ2-5|TRBD2|NA
CASSYVREVQETQYF
TGTGCCAGCAGTTATGTGCGGGAGGTACAAGAGACCCAGTACTTC
>TRBV25-1|TRBJ2-1|TRBD2|few
CASSETKPSGRTNNEQFF
TGTGCCAGCAGTGAAACGAAACCCAGCGGGAGGACCAACAATGAGCAGTTCTTC
>TRBV7-8|TRBJ2-3|TRBD2|NA
CASSSAGGNRTQYF
TGTGCCAGCAGCTCCGCGGGGGGGAACCGTACGCAGTATTTT
>TRBV7-6|TRBJ2-1|NA|NA
CASSQLREQFF
TGTGCCAGCAGCCAACTTCGTGAGCAGTTCTTC
>TRBV5-1|TRBJ1-1|TRBD1|many
CASSFTTGGTDTEAFF
TGCGCCAGCAGCTTTACCACAGGGGGCACGGACACTGAAGCTTTCTTT
>TRBV2|TRBJ2-3|TRBD2|NA
CASSAREGGPDTQYF
TGTGCCAGCAGTGCACGGGAGGGGGGGCCAGATACGCAGTATTTT
>TRBV5-1|TRBJ2-1|TRBD2|once
CASSLDPGLQYNEQFF
TGCGCCAGCAGCTTGGATCCGGGACTACAGTACAATGAGCAGTTCTTC
>TRBV29-1|TRBJ2-1|TRBD2|NA
CSLTWGGYNEQFF
TGCAGCCTGACCTGGGGGGGCTACAATGAGCAGTTCTTC
>TRBV2|TRBJ2-1|TRBD2|NA
CASITGLALNEQFF
TGTGCCAGCATCACCGGACTAGCCTTGAATGAGCAGTTCTTC
>TRBV5-1|TRBJ2-7|TRBD1|NA
CASSLGGGRYEQYF
TGCGCCAGCAGCTTGGGAGGGGGCCGGTACGAGCAGTACTTC
>TRBV27|TRBJ2-3|TRBD2|many
CASVAGVEGTDTQYF
TGTGCCAGCGTAGCGGGAGTTGAGGGGACAGATACGCAGTATTTT
>TRBV4-3|TRBJ2-7|NA|few
CASSQETGTLYEQYF
TGCGCCAGCAGCCAAGAAACAGGGACTCTCTACGAGCAGTACTTC
>TRBV5-1|TRBJ2-4|NA|NA
CASSLGADTKNIQYF
TGCGCCAGCAGCTTGGGGGCGGACACCAAAAACATTCAGTACTTC
>TRBV11-3|TRBJ2-1|TRBD2|NA
CASSREGGHSYNEQFF
TGTGCCAGCAGCCGGGAGGGGGGCCACTCCTACAATGAGCAGTTCTTC
>TRBV10-1|TRBJ2-7|NA|NA
CASSRDPGARRSYEQYF
TGCGCCAGCAGCCGTGACCCTGGAGCCCGACGTTCCTACGAGCAGTACTTC
>TRBV28|TRBJ1-4|NA|NA
CASSETLRGEKLFF
TGTGCCAGCAGCGAGACCTTACGGGGGGAAAAACTGTTTTTT
>TRBV27|TRBJ2-7|NA|NA
CASTPFASSYEQYF
TGTGCCAGCACCCCCTTTGCGAGCTCCTACGAGCAGTACTTC
>TRBV5-1|TRBJ1-2|NA|NA
CASSSEEEAYGYTF
TGCGCCAGCAGCTCGGAGGAGGAGGCCTATGGCTACACCTTC
>TRBV6-5|TRBJ2-7|NA|NA
CASSGQNSYEQYF
TGTGCCAGCAGTGGACAGAACTCCTACGAGCAGTACTTC
>TRBV5-1|TRBJ1-4|NA|once
CASSPFGRGTDEKLFF
TGCGCCAGCAGCCCTTTTGGCAGGGGAACGGATGAAAAACTGTTTTTT
>TRBV28|TRBJ2-7|NA|medium-sized
CASSSHYEQYF
TGTGCCAGCAGCAGCCACTACGAGCAGTACTTC
>TRBV7-6|TRBJ1-1|NA|NA
CASSSVLGVDTEAFF
TGTGCCAGCAGCTCGGTTCTCGGGGTTGACACTGAAGCTTTCTTT
>TRBV27|TRBJ1-4|NA|once
CASRGGLATNEKLFF
TGTGCCAGCAGGGGCGGCCTCGCAACTAATGAAAAACTGTTTTTT
>TRBV18|TRBJ2-7|NA|NA
CASSPLGIPRKDVYEQYF
TGTGCCAGCTCACCATTGGGGATCCCCCGGAAGGATGTTTACGAGCAGTACTTC
>TRBV18|TRBJ2-3|NA|few
CASSPGQITDTQYF
TGTGCCAGCTCCCCTGGACAGATCACAGATACGCAGTATTTT
>TRBV5-8|TRBJ1-1|NA|NA
CASSGRQGYTEAFF
TGTGCCAGCAGCGGCCGGCAGGGTTACACTGAAGCTTTCTTT
>TRBV4-3|TRBJ2-2|TRBD2|NA
CASSHQAGGTGELFF
TGCGCCAGCAGCCACCAAGCGGGAGGCACCGGGGAGCTGTTTTTT
>TRBV5-1|TRBJ2-1|TRBD1|NA
CASSPDTGVAYNEQFF
TGCGCCAGCAGCCCGGATACAGGGGTAGCCTACAATGAGCAGTTCTTC
>TRBV9|TRBJ2-2|TRBD1|NA
CASSAGQGVVKGGELFF
TGTGCCAGCAGCGCCGGACAGGGGGTAGTAAAGGGCGGGGAGCTGTTTTTT
>TRBV7-3|TRBJ2-7|TRBD2|NA
CASSSGGGYEQYF
TGTGCCAGCAGCTCCGGCGGGGGCTACGAGCAGTACTTC